The 30 T cell receptor beta chains reported below all come from one sample, sequenced in a study of low-dose radiotherapy and immunotherapy resistance in tumors. Priming of first-strand cDNA relied on TRAV- and TRBV-specific primers (covering alpha and beta chains). TCR amplification involved around 22 PCR cycles with a constant-region primer and V-primer adapter. TCRdb redid the calling of the reads with MiXCR, one entry per CDR3 protein. This table has 59,000 or so distinct CDR3 sequences, about 30% appearing once. Described time point: before trial treatment. Sequenced material: PBMCs, taken before treatment. The receptor set was obtained from a male donor with rectosigmoid adenocarcinoma.

This clonotype was observed many times. V is TRBV2 and J is TRBJ2-1; TRBD1 matches at 9 bases. The germline gives CDR1 SNHLY, CDR2 FYNNEI. CDR3 length: 18 amino acids. Germline trimming cut 6 bases from V and 4 bases from J; bases unmatched to any gene: 16. This chain's CDR3 is CASRTGTGYFLGYNEQFF. DNA for the CDR3: TGTGCCAGCAGGACCGGGACAGGGTACTTCTTGGGATACAATGAGCAGTTCTTC.

At least ten counts were recorded for this clonotype. Possible read error: a much larger clone is one base away. This chain joins TRBV10-2 and TRBJ2-3; 12 nucleotides match TRBD2. Germline CDR1 reads WSHSY; CDR2 reads SAAADI. Unmatched junction bases numbered 3, after V lost 7 bases and J lost 4 bases. This CDR3 spans 14 amino acids. The CDR3 reads CASKTSGSADTQYF. CDR3 nucleotides: TGCGCCAGCAAGACTAGCGGGAGCGCAGATACGCAGTATTTT.

Here the CDR3 reads CASSLDQSGTSGSYNEQFF. The CDR3 DNA sequence: TGTGCCAGCAGCTTAGACCAGAGCGGGACTAGCGGGAGTTACAATGAGCAGTTCTTC. The chain couples TRBV11-3 to TRBJ2-1, with 14 bases that match TRBD2. The trim removed 0 bases at V and 4 bases at J, leaving 8 bases unmatched. Germline V CDR1 and CDR2: SGHNT, YENEEA. There are 19 residues in the CDR3.

This clonotype was recorded a few times. The rearrangement links TRBV12-3 or TRBV12-4 to TRBJ1-5; D is uncertain. This CDR3 is built from 13 residues. V lost 6 bases, J lost 2 bases, and 8 bases lay in between. CDR3 nucleotide sequence: TGTGCCAGCAGCAGAGAGGGCAATCAGCCCCAGCATTTT. It is translated as CASSREGNQPQHF.

This clonotype was detected a few times. The chain carries TRBV5-1 and TRBJ2-3; D might be TRBD1 or TRBD2, each matching 7 bases. This CDR3 spans 15 amino acids. Trimming cost V 8 bases and J 5 bases, with 21 bases left between them. Germline CDR1 and CDR2: SGHRS and YFSETQ. The CDR3 loop is CASIKGGTAEDTQYF. The CDR3, as DNA: TGCGCCAGTATAAAGGGAGGGACAGCCGAAGATACGCAGTATTTT. The whole variable domain, filled in from reference TRBV5-1 and TRBJ2-3, reads KAGVTQTPRYLIKTRGQQVTLSCSPISGHRSVSWYQQTPGQGLQFLFEYFSETQRNKGNFPGRFSGRQFSNSRSEMNVSTLELGDSALYLCASIKGGTAEDTQYFGPGTRLTVL.

This clonotype has a count of ten or more. In DNA, the CDR3 is TGCGCCAGCCGCAAGCTAGATACCAACAATGAGCAGTTCTTC. Its protein is CASRKLDTNNEQFF. The chain combines TRBV5-1 with TRBJ2-1, with no clear D. Germline CDR1 SGHRS, CDR2 YFSETQ. V shed 7 bases and J shed 5 bases, with 16 bases lying between them. There are 14 residues in the CDR3.

CDR3 sequence reads: CASSTGTGVEQYF. The CDR3, as DNA: TGTGCCAGCAGTACGGGGACAGGGGTCGAGCAGTACTTC. The chain is built from TRBV27 and TRBJ2-7, with 10 bases aligning to TRBD1. Germline assignment: CDR1 MNHEY and CDR2 SMNVEV (reference sequence). This CDR3 is built from 13 residues. The V gene end was trimmed by 5 bases and the J gene end by 6 bases; junction bases not matched to a gene: 4.

The V call is TRBV12-3 or TRBV12-4, the J call TRBJ2-7; D may match TRBD1 or TRBD2 (5 bases each). The CDR3 is 13 residues long. The V end lost 6 bases, the J end lost 2 bases, and 11 bases lay between the germline ends. The CDR3 DNA follows: TGTGCCAGCAGCGGGACCCGCCCCTACGAGCAGTACTTC. Translated: CASSGTRPYEQYF.

This clonotype has a count of ten or more. V usage is TRBV20-1 and J usage is TRBJ1-1; no clear D gene. V was clipped by 6 bases and J by 1 base, with 15 bases between them. Germline V CDR1 and CDR2: DFQATT, SNEGSKA (reference sequence). The CDR3 spans 14 residues. The DNA for the CDR3 is TGCAGTGCCCCCGTAAGGACCGGGAACACTGAAGCTTTCTTT. This sequence encodes CSAPVRTGNTEAFF.

In its sample, this clonotype was seen once. A read error is possible here, since a much larger clone lies one base away. The CDR3 here is CASGSSRYEQFF. Here the CDR3 DNA reads TGTGCCAGCGGCTCCTCTAGGTATGAGCAGTTCTTC. The chain has TRBV7-8 and TRBJ2-1; the D is unclear. Trimming took off 8 bases at V and 8 bases at J, with 13 bases between the two ends. The germline V gene encodes CDR1 SGHVS and CDR2 FQNEAQ. This CDR3 has 12 amino acids.

The chain combines TRBV7-6 with TRBJ1-5; TRBD1 matches at 7 bases. The CDR3 consists of 15 residues. Germline CDR1 reads SGHVS; CDR2 reads FNYEAQ. The trim removed 5 bases at V and 2 bases at J, leaving 6 bases unmatched. The CDR3 DNA sequence: TGTGCCAGCAGCCAAGACAGGGTTGGCAATCAGCCCCAGCATTTT. This encodes CASSQDRVGNQPQHF.

The table lists this clonotype with many counts. The chain has TRBV6-2 or TRBV6-3 and TRBJ1-6, with a tentative D call TRBD1 (6 bases). V was cut by 6 bases and J by 7 bases, with 16 bases left in between. Germline CDR1 is MNHEY and CDR2 is SVGEGT. The CDR3 has 15 amino acids. The CDR3 is CASRKDSGYNSPLHF. CDR3 nucleotides: TGTGCCAGCAGGAAGGACAGCGGATACAATTCACCCCTCCACTTT.

This clonotype was counted ten times or more. The junction does not match germline at one end; this may be a read error. The chain carries TRBV7-2 and TRBJ1-2, with a tentative D call TRBD1 (6 bases). The CDR3 covers 15 residues. CDR1 and CDR2 from the germline V gene are SGHTA and FQGNSA. CDR3 nucleotides: TGCGCCAGCAGCCGCAACAGGGAGGGAATCTATGGCTACACCTTC. Its protein product is CASSRNREGIYGYTF.

The sample holds many counts of this clonotype. The chain recombines TRBV24-1 with TRBJ2-1, with D uncertain. This CDR3 has 9 residues. Germline loops: CDR1 KGHDR, CDR2 SFDVKD. V gave up 8 bases and J gave up 9 bases, with 4 bases separating them. CDR3 residues: CATNLEQFF. The CDR3, as DNA: TGTGCCACCAACCTTGAGCAGTTCTTC.

In this sample, this clonotype turned up many times. The chain carries TRBV28 and TRBJ2-3; TRBD2 agrees at 13 bases. Per the germline V gene, CDR1 is MDHEN and CDR2 is SYDVKM. This CDR3 contains 17 residues. J lost 2 bases, V lost 6 bases, and 8 bases had no gene match. DNA of the CDR3: TGTGCCAGCAGAACACGACTAGCGGGGGGATTCACAGATACGCAGTATTTT. Its translation is CASRTRLAGGFTDTQYF.

This clonotype was counted a single time. A far more abundant clone sits one base away, making this likely a read error. This chain joins TRBV29-1 and TRBJ2-7; unclear D gene. The CDR3 sequence is 13 residues long. Germline V gene sequence: CDR1 SQVTM, CDR2 ANQGSEA. V lost 3 bases and J lost 7, with 16 bases in between. The CDR3 spells CSVDRSSYNEQYF. CDR3 sequence (DNA): TGCAGCGTTGACAGGAGCTCCTACAATGAGCAGTACTTC.

The table lists this clonotype with a count of one. The CDR3 bases are TGTGCCAGCAGCGAACTAACGGGAGCCTACAATGAGCAGTACTTC. Translated: CASSELTGAYNEQYF. V usage is TRBV2 and J usage is TRBJ2-5; tentatively, D is TRBD2 (6 bases). There are 15 residues in the CDR3. Deletions cut 6 bases from V and 11 bases from J, with 25 bases between. From germline, CDR1 is SNHLY and CDR2 FYNNEI. The variable domain in full, with the rest retrieved from reference TRBV2 and TRBJ2-5, is EPEVTQTPSHQVTQMGQEVILRCVPISNHLYFYWYRQILGQKVEFLVSFYNNEISEKSEIFDDQFSVERPDGSNFTLKIRSTKLEDSAMYFCASSELTGAYNEQYFGPGTRLLVL.

This clonotype was seen many times. The genes are TRBV28 and TRBJ2-4; the D gene could be TRBD1 or TRBD2 (7 bases each). V gave up 5 bases and J gave up 8 bases, with 28 bases separating them. Germline V gene lookup returns CDR1 MDHEN and CDR2 SYDVKM. The CDR3 is made up of 18 amino acids. The CDR3 DNA reads as TGTGCCAGCAGTCTCCGACAGGGACGGCGGGAGACCGGGGACATTCAGTACTTC. This codes for CASSLRQGRRETGDIQYF.

This clonotype was counted at least ten times. The chain uses TRBV9 and TRBJ2-6; 9 bases match TRBD1. Looked up from germline, CDR1 is SGDLS and CDR2 is YYNGEE. Trimming cost V 2 bases and J 0 bases; bases outside gene matches: 9. The length of the CDR3 is 19 residues. In DNA form, the CDR3 reads TGTGCCAGCAGCGTGCGACAGGGGGAGATTCCCTCTGGGGCCAACGTCCTGACTTTC. Translating it yields CASSVRQGEIPSGANVLTF. Full variable domain (outside the CDR3, taken from reference TRBV9 and TRBJ2-6): DSGVTQTPKHLITATGQRVTLRCSPRSGDLSVYWYQQSLDQGLQFLIQYYNGEERAKGNILERFSAQQFPDLHSELNLSSLELGDSALYFCASSVRQGEIPSGANVLTFGAGSRLTVL.

This clonotype was found many times. The chain carries TRBV18 and TRBJ1-1; perhaps TRBD1 as D (5 bases). Per germline, CDR1 KGHSH and CDR2 LQKENI. This CDR3 comprises 16 residues. V was trimmed by 0 bases and J by 1 base, leaving 12 bases between them. The CDR3 DNA sequence: TGTGCCAGCTCACCACCTTGGGGGGACCCGAACACTGAAGCTTTCTTT. Amino acid sequence: CASSPPWGDPNTEAFF.

In this sample, this clonotype turned up many times. The rearrangement uses TRBV5-1 and TRBJ2-1; 12 nucleotides align to TRBD1. Looked up from germline, CDR1 is SGHRS and CDR2 is YFSETQ. The CDR3 totals 16 residues. The J segment lost 7 bases and the V segment lost 0 bases, leaving 5 bases of the junction unmatched. DNA of the CDR3: TGCGCCAGCAGCTTGGGCGGGACAGGGGGCGAAAATGAGCAGTTCTTC. This encodes CASSLGGTGGENEQFF.

In the case of this clonotype: Given a far larger clone just one base away, this is likely a sequencing read error. This chain joins TRBV29-1 and TRBJ2-1; the match to TRBD1 covers 10 bases. CDR3 size: 13 residues. Germline V lookup: CDR1 SQVTM, CDR2 ANQGSEA. Trimming removed 4 bases from V and 13 bases from J; junction bases left unmatched: 10. CDR3 nucleotide sequence: TGCAGCGTTGGGGGACAGGGGCTGGAGACCCAGTTCTTC. This encodes CSVGGQGLETQFF.

Note on this clonotype: A far larger clone is off by one base, so a read error is likely. V is TRBV2 and J is TRBJ2-1; D gene uncertain. The V and J ends lost 8 bases and 10 bases respectively, with 12 bases between them. Germline CDR1 and CDR2: SNHLY and FYNNEI. The CDR3 spans 11 residues. CDR3: CASEYMDEQFF. CDR3 nucleotide sequence: TGTGCCAGCGAGTATATGGACGAGCAGTTCTTC. Variable domain in full (rest from reference TRBV2 and TRBJ2-1): EPEVTQTPSHQVTQMGQEVILRCVPISNHLYFYWYRQILGQKVEFLVSFYNNEISEKSEIFDDQFSVERPDGSNFTLKIRSTKLEDSAMYFCASEYMDEQFFGPGTRLTVL.

This clonotype has just a few counts. No DNA is shown, since the ends of the CDR3 on it are uncertain; the CDR3 is the one TCRdb lists. The chain carries TRBV12-3 or TRBV12-4 and TRBJ1-5; the table's D call TRBD1 went unverified against the DNA. The CDR3 has 16 amino acids, counting both end residues. The CDR3 reads CASSMGGHHNQPQHFF.

The genes are TRBV6-2 or TRBV6-3 and TRBJ2-2, with TRBD1 identical over 9 bases. Germline V CDR1 and CDR2: MNHEY, SVGEGT. The J segment lost 5 bases and the V segment lost 5 bases, leaving 6 bases of the junction unmatched. The CDR3 runs 15 residues. The CDR3 nucleotides read TGTGCCAGCAGTGAAGCGACAGGGGGAACCGGGGAGCTGTTTTTT. This encodes CASSEATGGTGELFF.

This clonotype has at least ten counts. V is TRBV4-3 and J is TRBJ1-5, with D tentatively TRBD1 (5 bases). CDR3 size: 15 residues. The germline CDR1 and CDR2 sequences are LGHNA and YSLEER. Trimming took off 0 bases at V and 5 bases at J, with 11 bases between the two ends. The DNA for the CDR3 is TGCGCCAGCAGCCAAGATAACAGGCCGTATCAGCCCCAGCATTTT. As protein: CASSQDNRPYQPQHF.

This clonotype has just a few counts. V is TRBV25-1 and J is TRBJ2-3; the match to TRBD1 covers 9 bases. This CDR3 comprises 15 residues. J was trimmed by 3 bases and V by 4 bases; bases with no gene match: 5. CDR1 is MGHDK, CDR2 SYGVNS, per germline. The chain's CDR3 is CASSVLGTGTDTQYF. The CDR3 DNA reads TGTGCCAGCAGTGTCCTCGGGACAGGGACAGATACGCAGTATTTT.

There are many counts of this clonotype. The CDR3 DNA is TGCGCCAGCAGCCAAGTGGAGTCCCACAGTCTCGAGCAGTACTTC. It encodes CASSQVESHSLEQYF. The chain carries TRBV4-1 and TRBJ2-7, with D hard to call. Trimming cost V 1 base and J 6 bases, with 16 bases left between them. The CDR3 covers 15 residues. Germline loops: CDR1 MGHRA, CDR2 YSYEKL.

The V gene is TRBV5-1, the J gene TRBJ1-2; D perhaps matches TRBD1 (5 bases). Germline CDR1 reads SGHRS; CDR2 reads YFSETQ. This CDR3 has 14 amino acids. The V gene lost 1 base and the J gene lost 2 bases, with 9 bases spanning the gap. DNA of the CDR3: TGCGCCAGCAGCTTGCAGGGACCAAACTATGGCTACACCTTC. It codes for CASSLQGPNYGYTF.

This clonotype was observed at least ten times. This chain links TRBV6-4 with TRBJ1-6, with TRBD1 matching 10 bases. Trimming removed 0 bases from V and 7 bases from J; junction bases left unmatched: 0. The CDR3 loop spans 15 amino acids. Germline-derived CDR1 and CDR2 are MRHNA and SNTAGT. The CDR3 is CASSDSTGGNSPLHF. DNA for the CDR3: TGTGCCAGCAGTGACTCGACAGGGGGCAATTCACCCCTCCACTTT.